This T cell receptor (beta chain) was recovered during a study of T cells in Graves' hyperthyroidism and ophthalmopathy. Amplification of TCR beta CDR3 regions was performed using RNA transcripts as template. In the first-round RT-PCR of the TCR CDR3, the HTBI primer set was used. TCRdb called the multiplex PCR reads again in MiXCR, with one record for every CDR3 protein. This sample has 500,000 to 750,000 distinct CDR3 sequences, with approximately 15% found just once. Between the trimmed V and J ends, which lost 5 bases and 4 bases, there was a span of 11 bases. The CDR3 length is 13 residues. Germline lookup yields CDR1 MNHEY and CDR2 SMNVEV (reference sequence). The source of the PBMCs was around 10 ml of fresh peripheral blood.

Sequenced sample: blood. The TCR was taken from a woman between 18 and 29 years old with Graves' ophthalmopathy. V is TRBV27 and J is TRBJ1-1, with D tentatively TRBD1 (5 bases). The CDR3 region has the DNA TGTGCCAGCAGTCCTGACAGTCTCACTGAAGCTTTCTTT. Translation: CASSPDSLTEAFF.